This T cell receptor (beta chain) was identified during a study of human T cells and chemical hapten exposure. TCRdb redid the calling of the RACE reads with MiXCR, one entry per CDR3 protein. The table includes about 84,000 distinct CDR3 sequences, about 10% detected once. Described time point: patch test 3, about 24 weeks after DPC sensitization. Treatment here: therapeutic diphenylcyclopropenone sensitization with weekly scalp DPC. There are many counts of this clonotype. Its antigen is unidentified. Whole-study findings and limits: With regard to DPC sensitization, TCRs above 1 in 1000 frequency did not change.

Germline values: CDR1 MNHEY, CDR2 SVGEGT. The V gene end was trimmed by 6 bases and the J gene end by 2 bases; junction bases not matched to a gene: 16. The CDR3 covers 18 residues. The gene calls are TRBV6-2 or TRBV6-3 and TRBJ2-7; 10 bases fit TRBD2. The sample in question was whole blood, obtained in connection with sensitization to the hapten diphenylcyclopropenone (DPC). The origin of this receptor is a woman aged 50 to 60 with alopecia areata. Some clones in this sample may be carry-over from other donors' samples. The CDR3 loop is CASRHGSWRLAGTYEQYF. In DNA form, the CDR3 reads TGTGCCAGCAGGCACGGATCCTGGCGACTAGCGGGCACCTACGAGCAGTACTTC.